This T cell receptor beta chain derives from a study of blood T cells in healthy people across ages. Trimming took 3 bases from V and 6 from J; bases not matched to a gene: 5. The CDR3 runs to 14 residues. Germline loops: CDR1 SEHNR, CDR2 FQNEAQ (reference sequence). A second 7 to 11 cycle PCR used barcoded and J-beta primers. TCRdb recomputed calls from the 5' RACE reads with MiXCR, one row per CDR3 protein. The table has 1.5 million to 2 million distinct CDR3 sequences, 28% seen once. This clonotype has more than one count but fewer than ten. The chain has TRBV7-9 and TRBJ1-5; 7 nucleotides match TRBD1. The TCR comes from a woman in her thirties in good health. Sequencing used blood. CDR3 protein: CASSFTGAGQPQHF. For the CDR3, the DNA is TGTGCCAGCAGCTTCACAGGGGCGGGTCAGCCCCAGCATTTT.